A selection of T cell receptor beta chains follows, all from one sample in a study of breast tumors, draining lymph nodes, adjacent tissues. TCRdb used MiXCR to reprocess the multiplex PCR reads, holding one entry per CDR3 protein. The top ten hold about 4.5% of the sample, which has 150,000 to 200,000 distinct CDR3 sequences, approximately 33% seen once. The sequenced sample consisted of axillary lymph node tissue. The receptors were gathered from a female donor with breast cancer. Some clones in this sample may be carry-over from other donors' samples. Both conserved end residues are part of each CDR3. D genes are given only for firm matches. Clone size is not always given. Where it is, it says once, few, many or a class for expanded clones.

size	V	D	J	CDR3	DNA
.	TRBV7-2	TRBD1	TRBJ2-5	CASSLSTGQGLQVLGTQYF	TGTGCCAGCAGCTTAAGTACAGGACAGGGGCTCCAGGTCCTAGGGACCCAGTACTTC
many	TRBV9	.	TRBJ2-7	CASSVGNRPGEQYF	TGTGCCAGCAGCGTAGGCAACAGGCCGGGTGAGCAGTACTTC
.	TRBV15	.	TRBJ2-2	CATSGRGGTGELFF	TGTGCCACCAGCGGGAGAGGTGGTACCGGGGAGCTGTTTTTT
few	TRBV7-2	TRBD2	TRBJ2-1	CASSLGLAEGNEQLF	TGTGCCAGCAGCTTAGGGCTAGCGGAGGGGAATGAGCAGCTCTTC
few	TRBV20-1	.	TRBJ1-1	CSARDASVGNTEAFF	TGCAGTGCTAGAGACGCTTCGGTGGGCAACACTGAAGCTTTCTTT
.	TRBV7-6	TRBD1	TRBJ1-4	CASRDLTGTGGEKLFF	TGTGCCAGCAGAGATCTAACCGGGACAGGCGGGGAAAAACTGTTTTTT
.	TRBV6-5	.	TRBJ1-1	CASRPVQNTEAFF	TGTGCCAGCAGGCCAGTTCAGAACACTGAAGCTTTCTTT
many	TRBV6-1	.	TRBJ2-2	CASIRIDGELFF	TGTGCCAGCATTCGGATTGACGGGGAGCTGTTTTTT
many	TRBV4-2	.	TRBJ2-5	CASSQDCGPQETQYF	TGTGCCAGCAGCCAAGATTGCGGTCCCCAAGAGACCCAGTACTTC
.	TRBV27	.	TRBJ2-3	CASSLSGGTLFTDTQYF	TGTGCCAGCAGTTTAAGTGGGGGGACTCTCTTCACAGATACGCAGTATTTT
.	TRBV7-7	.	TRBJ2-5	CASSPSKGETQHF	TGTGCTAGCAGTCCCTCGAAAGGGGAGACCCAGCACTTC
many	TRBV20-1	.	TRBJ1-4	CSARSRTLSGEKLFF	TGCAGTGCTAGATCCCGGACGCTGAGTGGTGAAAAACTGTTTTTT
many	TRBV7-6	TRBD2	TRBJ2-7	CASSPVAGNYEQYF	TGTGCCAGCAGCCCGGTAGCGGGAAACTACGAGCAGTACTTC
.	TRBV11-2	.	TRBJ2-7	CASSLDGYEQHF	TGTGCCAGCAGCTTGGACGGCTATGAGCAGCACTTC
many	TRBV20-1	.	TRBJ2-3	CSATPGSTDTQYF	TGCAGTGCTACCCCTGGGAGCACAGATACGCAGTATTTT
many	TRBV6-2/TRBV6-3	TRBD2	TRBJ2-7	CATRLAGGGEQYF	TGTGCCACCAGACTAGCGGGAGGGGGCGAGCAGTACTTC
many	TRBV2	.	TRBJ2-1	CASSEQGLVNNEQFF	TGTGCCAGCAGTGAACAAGGACTCGTCAACAATGAGCAGTTCTTC
many	TRBV7-2	.	TRBJ2-3	CASSSFTSTDTQYF	TGTGCCAGCAGCTCCTTCACTAGCACAGATACGCAGTATTTT
many	TRBV12-3/TRBV12-4	TRBD1	TRBJ2-3	CASSERQGRADTQYF	TGTGCCAGCAGTGAACGACAGGGTAGGGCAGATACGCAGTATTTT
many	TRBV18	TRBD1	TRBJ1-5	CASSPGDRFQPQHF	TGTGCCAGCTCACCTGGGGACAGGTTTCAGCCCCAGCATTTT
many	TRBV5-6	TRBD1	TRBJ2-3	CASSLDRGRSDTQYF	TGTGCCAGCAGCTTGGACAGGGGGCGATCAGATACGCAGTATTTT
.	TRBV7-2	TRBD1	TRBJ2-7	CASSYRDRGYEQYF	TGTGCCAGCAGCTACCGGGACAGGGGTTACGAGCAGTACTTC
.	TRBV5-8	.	TRBJ1-1	CASSLRYAGGLNTEAFF	TGTGCCAGCAGCTTGAGGTACGCGGGGGGCTTGAACACTGAAGCTTTCTTT
.	TRBV5-5	TRBD1	TRBJ2-1	CASSSEFLGQGNVWFF	TGTGCCAGCAGCTCGGAATTTTTGGGACAGGGTAACGTTTGGTTCTTC
many	TRBV6-1	.	TRBJ2-7	CASSGDDSSYEQYF	TGTGCCAGCAGTGGTGATGATAGCTCCTACGAGCAGTACTTC
few	TRBV18	.	TRBJ1-2	CASSGTASLAYGYTF	TGTGCCAGCTCAGGGACCGCCTCCCTAGCCTATGGCTACACCTTC
many	TRBV9	.	TRBJ1-3	CASSRGGGNTIYF	TGTGCCAGCAGTCGAGGGGGGGGCAACACCATATATTTT
.	TRBV7-9	.	TRBJ1-1	CASSLNPDDTEAFF	TGTGCCAGCAGCTTAAATCCAGATGACACTGAAGCTTTCTTT
many	TRBV7-8	TRBD1	TRBJ2-7	CASSLAGTGPKEQYF	TGTGCCAGCAGCTTAGCCGGGACAGGGCCTAAGGAGCAGTACTTC
many	TRBV6-6	TRBD1	TRBJ1-2	CASSYRDRGQNGYTF	TGTGCCAGCAGTTATCGGGACAGGGGGCAGAATGGCTACACCTTC
many	TRBV10-3	TRBD2	TRBJ2-7	CAISEGLADLSYEQYF	TGTGCCATCAGTGAAGGACTAGCGGATCTCTCCTACGAGCAGTACTTC
many	TRBV2	.	TRBJ1-5	CASSETGFNQPQHF	TGTGCCAGCAGTGAAACAGGGTTCAATCAGCCCCAGCATTTT
many	TRBV7-9	TRBD1	TRBJ1-3	CASSFRTGWDTIYF	TGTGCCAGCAGCTTCCGGACAGGGTGGGACACCATATATTTT
.	TRBV4-2	.	TRBJ1-5	CASSPTAAGPSNQPQHF	TGTGCCAGCAGCCCTACCGCGGCGGGGCCTAGCAATCAGCCCCAGCATTTT
few	TRBV10-1	TRBD1	TRBJ2-1	CASSSSRGPYNEQFF	TGCGCCAGCAGTTCCTCGAGGGGGCCCTACAATGAGCAGTTCTTC
.	TRBV20-1	.	TRBJ1-5	CSAFSGGGETQHF	TGCAGTGCTTTTAGCGGGGGAGGGGAGACCCAGCATTTT
many	TRBV11-2	.	TRBJ2-7	CASSPYHEQYF	TGTGCCAGCAGCCCTTACCACGAGCAGTACTTC
.	TRBV20-1	.	TRBJ2-5	CSAGDHETQSF	TGCAGTGCTGGGGACCACGAGACCCAGTCCTTC
once	TRBV12-3/TRBV12-4	TRBD1	TRBJ2-7	CASSNRRTGIAYEQYF	TGTGCCAGCAGTAATCGCCGGACAGGGATTGCCTACGAGCAGTACTTC
.	TRBV4-3	.	TRBJ1-1	CASSPPDRREEAFF	TGCGCCAGCAGCCCCCCGGACAGAAGAGAGGAAGCTTTCTTT
many	TRBV12-3/TRBV12-4	TRBD1	TRBJ1-6	CASSGTGTSSYNSPLHF	TGTGCCAGCAGCGGGACAGGGACAAGCTCCTATAATTCACCCCTCCACTTT
.	TRBV20-1	TRBD2	TRBJ2-7	CSAFLSGSYEQYF	TGCAGTGCTTTCCTTAGCGGGAGCTACGAGCAGTACTTC
many	TRBV20-1	.	TRBJ2-3	CSGATRRTDTQYF	TGCAGTGGAGCAACGCGTCGCACAGATACGCAGTATTTT
many	TRBV28	.	TRBJ1-6	CASKPGASYNSPLHF	TGTGCCAGCAAACCCGGAGCCTCCTATAATTCACCCCTCCACTTT
.	TRBV6-5	TRBD1	TRBJ1-1	CASRGHRGSIDTEAFF	TGTGCCAGCAGGGGGCACAGGGGGAGTATAGACACTGAAGCTTTCTTT
.	TRBV6-2/TRBV6-3	.	TRBJ1-2	CASSHPGGEMIYGYTF	TGTGCCAGCAGTCACCCGGGGGGCGAAATGATCTATGGCTACACCTTC
medium-sized	TRBV20-1	.	TRBJ2-7	CSARDTAQKQYF	TGCAGTGCTAGAGATACGGCTCAAAAGCAGTACTTC
.	TRBV30	TRBD1	TRBJ1-5	CAWSDRDNQPQHF	TGTGCCTGGTCGGACAGGGATAATCAGCCCCAGCATTTT
many	TRBV9	.	TRBJ2-3	CASSVPGRTDTQYF	TGTGCCAGCAGCGTGCCGGGTCGCACAGATACGCAGTATTTT
many	TRBV19	TRBD1	TRBJ2-5	CASRDRRQETQYF	TGTGCCAGTAGGGACAGGAGGCAGGAGACCCAGTACTTC
few	TRBV20-1	.	TRBJ2-5	CSARDPGGVAETQYF	TGCAGTGCTAGAGATCCGGGCGGGGTGGCAGAGACCCAGTACTTC
.	TRBV28	.	TRBJ2-2	CASSLDSYTGELFF	TGTGCCAGCAGTTTAGACAGCTACACCGGGGAGCTGTTTTTT
.	TRBV14	.	TRBJ1-4	CASSPAGRGHINEKLFF	TGTGCCAGCAGTCCAGCGGGACGGGGGCATATTAATGAAAAACTGTTTTTT